Listed here are 24 T cell receptor beta chains from one sample, sequenced in a study of T cell repertoires in cytomegalovirus infection. TCRdb re-analysed the reads in MiXCR, keeping a single row per CDR3 protein. The sample lists some 700,000 distinct CDR3 sequences; 35% to 45% were seen once. Sequenced sample: PBMCs. Receptor source: a human donor in good health (CMV status not recorded). Some clones in this sample may be carry-over from other donors' samples.

As to this clonotype: Compared with germline, one end of the junction differs, possibly owing to a read error. The chain combines TRBV7-8 with TRBJ1-5; 8 bases are a match to TRBD1. The CDR3 runs 16 residues. The germline V gene has CDR1 SGHVS and CDR2 FQNEAQ. For the CDR3, the DNA is TGTGCCAGCAGCTCAGAGACAGGGGCTATCAATCAGGCCCAGCATTTT. Translation: CASSSETGAINQAQHF.

V and J are TRBV7-2 and TRBJ2-2, with D possibly being TRBD1 (5 bases). Germline-derived CDR1 and CDR2 are SGHTA and FQGNSA. Trimming left V 5 bases short and J 1 base short, with 14 bases between. The CDR3 loop spans 16 amino acids. CDR3 coding DNA: TGTGCCAGCAGCGCCTTCTCGACAGTGAACACCGGGGAGCTGTTTTTT. This sequence encodes CASSAFSTVNTGELFF.

This clonotype has only a few counts. The chain recombines TRBV7-6 with TRBJ2-5; no firm D call. The CDR3 is 15 amino acids. From germline, CDR1 is SGHVS and CDR2 FNYEAQ. With 0 bases removed from V and 2 bases from J, the gap between germline ends came to 10 bases. This CDR3 is CASSLAGRIQETQYF. CDR3 in DNA: TGTGCCAGCAGCTTAGCCGGTCGGATACAAGAGACCCAGTACTTC.

The V gene is TRBV19, the J gene TRBJ2-1; D ambiguous. Trimming shortened V by 5 bases and J by 5 bases, and 7 bases separated the two germline ends. This CDR3 spans 12 amino acids. Germline values: CDR1 LNHDA, CDR2 SQIVND (reference sequence). CDR3 in amino acids: CASSQRNNEQFF. The CDR3 DNA follows: TGTGCCAGTAGTCAGAGGAACAATGAGCAGTTCTTC.

This clonotype was seen a handful of times. The chain recombines TRBV11-2 with TRBJ2-3, with TRBD2 matching 11 bases. The CDR3 sequence is 18 residues long. Germline CDR1 reads SGHAT; CDR2 reads FQNNGV. J lost 4 bases, V lost 5 bases, and 14 bases had no gene match. The CDR3: CASSPVGLAGERADTQYF. The CDR3 nucleotides are TGTGCCAGCAGCCCCGTAGGACTAGCGGGCGAACGGGCAGATACGCAGTATTTT.

This clonotype was observed many times. At one boundary the junction diverges from the germline segment, which might be a read error. The chain carries TRBV12-3 or TRBV12-4 and TRBJ1-1; no clear D gene. The CDR3 totals 13 residues. For the CDR3, the DNA is TGTGCCAGCAGCTTAGCCGGGAACACTGAAGCTTTCTTT. It yields the protein CASSLAGNTEAFF.

This clonotype was counted a few times. This chain links TRBV2 with TRBJ1-1; 7 bases map to TRBD1. V lost 8 bases to trimming and J lost 0 bases; unmatched junction nucleotides: 12. Germline V gene lookup returns CDR1 SNHLY and CDR2 FYNNEI. The length of the CDR3 is 16 residues. CDR3 coding DNA: TGTGCCAGCTCTGGGGGGCGCAGGGGGATGAACACTGAAGCTTTCTTT. It specifies CASSGGRRGMNTEAFF.

The rearrangement links TRBV6-1 to TRBJ1-4; a weak D match, TRBD1 (5 bases). This CDR3 contains 15 residues. Germline V gives CDR1 MNHNS, CDR2 SASEGT. The V and J ends lost 4 bases and 0 bases respectively, with 9 bases between them. CDR3 amino acids: CASSATATTNEKLFF. Written as DNA, the CDR3 is TGTGCCAGCAGTGCGACAGCCACAACTAATGAAAAACTGTTTTTT.

This clonotype has a handful of counts. The chain links TRBV6-1 to TRBJ2-4, with 7 bases lining up with TRBD1. This CDR3 region has 13 residues. Germline V gene data show CDR1 as MNHNS and CDR2 as SASEGT. V was clipped by 1 base and J by 10 bases; unmatched bases: 4. CDR3 sequence reads: CASSEGRGSIQYF. DNA of the CDR3: TGTGCCAGCAGTGAAGGCAGGGGGTCTATTCAGTACTTC.

The chain is built from TRBV28 and TRBJ2-3; D perhaps matches TRBD1 (6 bases). V lost 7 bases and J 2 bases, leaving 13 bases between the germline ends. Germline values: CDR1 MDHEN, CDR2 SYDVKM. This CDR3 has 14 residues. The CDR3 is CASKTRGTTDTQYF. The CDR3 nucleotides are TGTGCCAGCAAGACCAGGGGAACCACAGATACGCAGTATTTT.

The chain carries TRBV7-3 and TRBJ2-3; 8 bases are a match to TRBD2. Germline V CDR1 and CDR2: SGHTA, FQGTGA. The CDR3 has 17 residues. The J segment lost 4 bases and the V segment lost 8 bases, leaving 17 bases of the junction unmatched. CDR3 loop: CASLPTAPGGLSDTQYF. The CDR3 coding sequence is TGTGCCAGCCTCCCCACTGCTCCGGGGGGGCTTTCAGATACGCAGTATTTT.

The chain combines TRBV9 with TRBJ2-1; TRBD2 matches at 11 bases. CDR1 is SGDLS, CDR2 YYNGEE, per germline. V dropped 0 bases and J dropped 6; count of bases not matched to a gene: 11. The CDR3 runs 18 residues. Written as DNA, the CDR3 is TGTGCCAGCAGCGTAGCTACGTTAGGGACTAGCGGATCCAATGAGCAGTTCTTC. This encodes CASSVATLGTSGSNEQFF.

On this clonotype: One junction end disagrees with the germline gene, perhaps due to a read error. V is TRBV28 and J is TRBJ2-7; 9 nucleotides match TRBD2. The CDR3 has 15 amino acids. Germline CDR1 is MDHEN and CDR2 is SYDVKM. The chain's CDR3 is CASSLRLAGSYEHYF. The CDR3 region has the DNA TGTGCCAGCAGTTTAAGGCTAGCGGGATCATACGAGCATTACTTC.

This clonotype was seen a few times. The chain uses TRBV11-2 and TRBJ2-1, with 11 bases that match TRBD1. The V and J ends lost 5 bases and 6 bases, in that order; junction bases with no gene match: 9. Looked up from germline, CDR1 is SGHAT and CDR2 is FQNNGV. This CDR3 is built from 16 residues. Written as DNA, the CDR3 is TGTGCCAGCAGCCAAGGCCCGGGACAGGGGGTCAATGAGCAGTTCTTC. It specifies CASSQGPGQGVNEQFF.

This clonotype was found many times. The rearrangement joins TRBV28 to TRBJ2-3; 9 bases map to TRBD1. Trimming took 6 bases from V and 2 from J; bases not matched to a gene: 9. This CDR3 is 16 amino acids long. CDR1 and CDR2 (germline): MDHEN, SYDVKM. CDR3 DNA: TGTGCCAGCAGCCCACAGGGACAGGGTCCCACAGATACGCAGTATTTT. It yields the protein CASSPQGQGPTDTQYF.

This chain links TRBV20-1 with TRBJ2-7, with D possibly TRBD1 on 8 matching bases. The V end was cut by 6 bases, the J end by 6 bases, with 18 bases between. Germline V gene sequence: CDR1 DFQATT, CDR2 SNEGSKA (reference sequence). This CDR3 comprises 13 residues. The CDR3 reads CSADWTGRAEQYF. CDR3 sequence (DNA): TGCAGTGCAGACTGGACAGGGAGGGCCGAGCAGTACTTC.

This clonotype was seen at least ten times. The V call is TRBV7-9, the J call TRBJ2-7, with D perhaps being TRBD1 or TRBD2 (5 bases each). Germline values: CDR1 SEHNR, CDR2 FQNEAQ (reference sequence). CDR3 size: 12 residues. V lost 6 bases to trimming and J lost 0 bases, with 6 bases between them. The DNA of the CDR3 is TGTGCCAGCAGGAGGGGCTCCTACGAGCAGTACTTC. As protein: CASRRGSYEQYF.

This clonotype was recorded at least ten times. The chain recombines TRBV7-9 with TRBJ1-1; TRBD1 is a possible D gene (5 bases). Germline CDR1 and CDR2: SEHNR and FQNEAQ (reference sequence). The V gene lost 1 base and the J gene lost 1 base, with 10 bases spanning the gap. The CDR3 extends over 15 amino acids. CDR3 amino acids: CASSLVGQGNTEAFF. As DNA, the CDR3 is TGTGCCAGCAGCTTAGTGGGCCAGGGGAACACTGAAGCTTTCTTT.

This chain links TRBV20-1 with TRBJ1-1, with D maybe TRBD1 (6 bases). The CDR3 spans 16 residues. Trimming shortened V by 4 bases and J by 4 bases, and 22 bases separated the two germline ends. Germline V gene lookup returns CDR1 DFQATT and CDR2 SNEGSKA (reference sequence). The CDR3 DNA follows: TGCAGTGCTACGAAACTGTTGGGGGCGAGGGGCACTGAAGCTTTCTTT. Its protein is CSATKLLGARGTEAFF.

The V call is TRBV2, the J call TRBJ1-6; 7 nucleotides line up with TRBD1. V lost 3 bases and J lost 0; bases outside the gene matches: 5. Germline V CDR1 and CDR2: SNHLY, FYNNEI. The CDR3 sequence is 17 residues long. Here the CDR3 reads CASSETGFSSYNSPLHF. CDR3 DNA: TGTGCCAGCAGTGAGACAGGGTTCAGCTCCTATAATTCACCCCTCCACTTT.

This clonotype has a single count. Written as DNA, the CDR3 is TGTGCCAGCACAAACGGGGGGACAAACACTGAAGCTTTCTTT. Amino acids: CASTNGGTNTEAFF. V gene TRBV7-3 combines with J gene TRBJ1-1; TRBD1 is a possible D gene (6 bases). V dropped 7 bases and J dropped 2 bases, with 14 bases sitting between them. CDR3 length equals 14 residues. Germline CDR1 SGHTA, CDR2 FQGTGA.

The chain employs TRBV28 and TRBJ1-1; D gene uncertain. The CDR3 totals 15 residues. The ends were cut back, 6 bases at V and 1 base at J, with 15 bases in the middle. CDR1 and CDR2 (germline): MDHEN, SYDVKM. CDR3 region: CASSPRFSRNTEAFF. The CDR3 nucleotides are TGTGCCAGCAGCCCAAGGTTTTCAAGGAACACTGAAGCTTTCTTT.

This chain links TRBV5-6 with TRBJ2-1; 8 bases align to TRBD2. CDR1 and CDR2 from the germline V gene are SGHDT and YYEEEE. The J segment lost 0 bases and the V segment lost 5 bases, leaving 7 bases of the junction unmatched. CDR3 size: 16 residues. The CDR3 region is CASRRRAGASYNEQFF. The CDR3 bases are TGTGCCAGCAGGAGAAGAGCGGGGGCCTCCTACAATGAGCAGTTCTTC.

In this sample, this clonotype turned up many times. The chain employs TRBV28 and TRBJ2-1; D not certain. Germline V gives CDR1 MDHEN, CDR2 SYDVKM. V was clipped by 6 bases and J by 3 bases, with 9 bases between them. CDR3 length: 13 amino acids. CDR3 sequence reads: CASSPYNYNEQFF. The CDR3 bases are TGTGCCAGCAGCCCCTACAACTACAATGAGCAGTTCTTC.